Reported below is one T cell receptor (beta chain). This sample is part of a study of T cells and Merkel cell carcinoma outcomes. Germline CDR1 reads MNHEY; CDR2 reads SMNVEV (reference sequence). The CDR3 is 14 amino acids. Trimming at V came to 5 bases and at J to 4 bases, leaving 3 bases not matched to a gene. Clones were read by immunoSEQ multiplex PCR, and TCRdb kept only the in-frame ones, dropping some. The sample carries about 15,000 clones, about nine tenths recorded once. The chain recombines TRBV27 with TRBJ2-3, with 10 bases aligning to TRBD2. The sequencing input was tumor tissue from Merkel cell carcinoma. The sequence was collected from a human donor with Merkel cell carcinoma. This chain's CDR3 is CASSPLAGPDTQYF. The CDR3 nucleotides are TGTGCCAGCAGTCCACTAGCGGGGCCAGATACGCAGTATTTT.